Presented here are 21 T cell receptor beta chains from one specimen sequenced in a study of CD8 T cells in ankylosing spondylitis. TCRdb re-derived calls from the 5' RACE reads in MiXCR, one entry per CDR3 protein. This sample carries 150,000 to 250,000 distinct CDR3 sequences, 9.5% to 15% of them seen once, and the ten largest clones take approximately 17%. The sample comprised blood, either unsorted or a sorted T cell fraction (not recorded which). Every receptor here comes from a male donor with ankylosing spondylitis or in good health (not recorded which).

In its sample, this clonotype was seen many times. The chain has TRBV5-1 and TRBJ2-3, with 8 positions matching TRBD1. Germline CDR1 is SGHRS and CDR2 is YFSETQ. Trimming took 4 bases from V and 1 from J; bases not matched to a gene: 8. This CDR3 region has 16 residues. CDR3 coding DNA: TGCGCCAGCAGCATCCCGGACAGGGCTGGCACAGATACGCAGTATTTT. It codes for CASSIPDRAGTDTQYF.

This clonotype was recorded at least ten times. The chain couples TRBV5-1 to TRBJ2-1, with 7 nucleotides matching TRBD2. J was trimmed by 2 bases and V by 2 bases; bases with no gene match: 4. Germline CDR1 and CDR2: SGHRS and YFSETQ. CDR3 length: 15 residues. The CDR3 bases are TGCGCCAGCAGCTTTCCTAGCGGTCCCTACAATGAGCAGTTCTTC. Protein product: CASSFPSGPYNEQFF.

The V call is TRBV5-1, the J call TRBJ2-5; 9 nucleotides agree with TRBD2. V lost 2 bases, J lost 5 bases, and 4 bases stayed unmatched. The CDR3 runs to 14 residues. Germline values: CDR1 SGHRS, CDR2 YFSETQ. CDR3 protein: CASSFSGSSETQYF. CDR3 nucleotide sequence: TGCGCCAGCAGCTTTAGCGGGAGCAGTGAGACCCAGTACTTC.

At least ten counts were recorded for this clonotype. This chain uses TRBV4-1 with TRBJ2-1; 11 bases fit TRBD2. This CDR3 spans 17 amino acids. CDR1 is MGHRA and CDR2 is YSYEKL in the germline V gene. Unmatched junction bases numbered 8, after V lost 0 bases and J lost 7 bases. The CDR3 region has the DNA TGCGCCAGCAGCCAAGATAATAGCGGGGGGGCCGTGAATGAGCAGTTCTTC. Its translation is CASSQDNSGGAVNEQFF.

V is TRBV20-1 and J is TRBJ2-1; D uncertain. The ends were cut back, 0 bases at V and 0 bases at J, with 15 bases in the middle. Germline V gene sequence: CDR1 DFQATT, CDR2 SNEGSKA (reference sequence). The CDR3 has 17 residues. The CDR3 sequence is CSARDLGGYPSYNEQFF. CDR3 DNA sequence: TGCAGTGCTAGAGATCTAGGCGGATACCCCTCCTACAATGAGCAGTTCTTC.

This clonotype was found once. J is TRBJ2-1 and V is TRBV7-6; 8 bases are a match to TRBD2. The CDR3 runs 18 residues. The germline V gene has CDR1 SGHVS and CDR2 FNYEAQ. The ends lost 3 bases at V and 3 bases at J; junction bases unmatched: 13. The CDR3 nucleotides are TGTGCCAGCAGCTTTCCGGGGGGGGGCCCTCCCCTCTACAATGAGCAGTTCTTC. Translated: CASSFPGGGPPLYNEQFF.

This clonotype appeared a few times. V and J are TRBV29-1 and TRBJ1-1; unclear D gene. The ends were cut back, 3 bases at V and 5 bases at J, with 7 bases in the middle. This CDR3 has 11 amino acids. Germline V gene data show CDR1 as SQVTM and CDR2 as ANQGSEA. CDR3 DNA: TGCAGCGTTGAGGTCGGGACTGAAGCTTTCTTT. Translating gives CSVEVGTEAFF.

The V gene is TRBV4-1, the J gene TRBJ1-1, with a tentative D call TRBD1 (5 bases). Deletions cut 4 bases from V and 4 bases from J, with 19 bases between. This CDR3 has 16 amino acids. Germline CDR1 MGHRA, CDR2 YSYEKL. This CDR3 is CASSPPGQGPGTEAFF. The DNA for the CDR3 is TGCGCCAGCAGCCCACCTGGGCAGGGCCCGGGCACTGAAGCTTTCTTT.

The chain couples TRBV27 to TRBJ2-1, with a tentative D call TRBD2 (7 bases). The length of the CDR3 is 14 residues. The V gene's germline CDR1 is MNHEY and CDR2 SMNVEV (reference sequence). Trimming took off 7 bases at V and 4 bases at J, with 14 bases between the two ends. The CDR3 DNA reads as TGTGCCAGCACTCCGAGGGGGGGGTACAATGAGCAGTTCTTC. This encodes CASTPRGGYNEQFF.

The CDR3 coding sequence is TGTGCCAGTAGTTGGACTAGCGGGGGGGCCAAAGGCACAGATACGCAGTATTTT. It encodes CASSWTSGGAKGTDTQYF. The chain combines TRBV19 with TRBJ2-3; 15 bases match TRBD2. This CDR3 contains 18 residues. V was pared by 5 bases and J by 1 base, with 7 bases of the junction left unmatched. Germline values: CDR1 LNHDA, CDR2 SQIVND (reference sequence).

The chain links TRBV5-1 to TRBJ2-7; D not certain. The CDR3 has 13 amino acids. Trimming took off 1 base at V and 7 bases at J, with 12 bases between the two ends. Germline loops: CDR1 SGHRS, CDR2 YFSETQ. CDR3 DNA sequence: TGCGCCAGCAGCTTGTTCGACGGTGGGGAGCAGTACTTC. Translated: CASSLFDGGEQYF.

This clonotype appeared a few times. The rearrangement links TRBV3-1 to TRBJ1-1; no clear D gene. Deletions cut 5 bases from V and 4 bases from J, with 11 bases between. In germline, CDR1 is LGHDT, CDR2 YNNKEL (reference sequence). This CDR3 spans 13 amino acids. CDR3 sequence (DNA): TGTGCCAGCAGCTTCGGACTCGGCACTGAAGCTTTCTTT. It is translated as CASSFGLGTEAFF.

This clonotype was observed a few times. The chain recombines TRBV4-2 with TRBJ1-1; D is ambiguous. The germline V and J ends were trimmed by 1 base and 0 bases, with 9 bases remaining between them. The CDR3 is 15 residues long. The germline CDR1 and CDR2 sequences are LGHNA and YNFKEQ. The CDR3 DNA reads TGTGCCAGCAGCCAAGTCGAGCTTCTGAACACTGAAGCTTTCTTT. The encoded protein is CASSQVELLNTEAFF.

V gene TRBV19 combines with J gene TRBJ2-3; 8 nucleotides line up with TRBD1. The CDR3 length is 14 residues. The V and J ends lost 5 bases and 1 base, in that order; junction bases with no gene match: 2. The V gene's germline CDR1 is LNHDA and CDR2 SQIVND (reference sequence). The CDR3 nucleotides are TGTGCCAGTAGTGTGACAGGGGGCACAGATACGCAGTATTTT. Translating gives CASSVTGGTDTQYF.

The sample holds a few counts of this clonotype. The V and J genes are TRBV12-3 or TRBV12-4 and TRBJ2-1; a weak D match, TRBD2 (5 bases). Deletions cut 3 bases from V and 2 bases from J, with 8 bases between. The CDR3 has 14 residues. The CDR3: CASSFGGPYNEQFF. CDR3 DNA: TGTGCCAGCAGTTTCGGAGGTCCCTACAATGAGCAGTTCTTC.

The chain links TRBV3-1 to TRBJ2-5, with TRBD2 identical over 10 bases. The CDR3 loop spans 17 amino acids. V lost 4 bases, J lost 5 bases, and 13 bases stayed unmatched. Germline CDR1 is LGHDT and CDR2 is YNNKEL (reference sequence). The CDR3 region has the DNA TGTGCCAGCAGCCCCCCGGCGAGCGGGGGGGCTGGGGAGACCCAGTACTTC. Its protein is CASSPPASGGAGETQYF.

The table lists this clonotype with many counts. The V gene is TRBV11-2, the J gene TRBJ1-1; tentatively, D is TRBD1 (6 bases). Trimming took off 5 bases at V and 3 bases at J, with 10 bases between the two ends. The V gene's germline CDR1 is SGHAT and CDR2 FQNNGV. The CDR3 length is 13 residues. The CDR3 sequence is CASSPGTYTEAFF. The CDR3 bases are TGTGCCAGCAGCCCTGGGACATACACTGAAGCTTTCTTT.

The V call is TRBV30, the J call TRBJ2-1; D may be TRBD1 or TRBD2 (6 bases each). V lost 0 bases to trimming and J lost 10 bases, with 19 bases between them. Germline V lookup: CDR1 GTSNPN, CDR2 SVGIG (reference sequence). The CDR3 loop spans 15 amino acids. The CDR3: CAWSVRGPLWKEQFF. The CDR3 coding sequence is TGTGCCTGGAGTGTACGGGGGCCACTTTGGAAAGAGCAGTTCTTC.

The chain combines TRBV6-5 with TRBJ2-1, with 7 bases fitting TRBD2. The CDR3 has 15 residues. The V gene's germline CDR1 is MNHEY and CDR2 SVGAGI. Unmatched junction bases numbered 6, after V lost 0 bases and J lost 7 bases. This CDR3 reads CASSYSMGGYNEQFF. The CDR3 nucleotides read TGTGCCAGCAGTTACTCGATGGGGGGGTATAATGAGCAGTTCTTC.

This clonotype turned up a few times. The gene calls are TRBV4-1 and TRBJ1-5; 10 nucleotides line up with TRBD1. Per germline, CDR1 MGHRA and CDR2 YSYEKL. The V segment lost 3 bases and the J segment 0 bases; nucleotides outside the gene matches: 11. This CDR3 has 19 residues. The CDR3 is CASSHLPGQGNDSNQPQHF. The DNA of the CDR3 is TGCGCCAGCAGCCACCTACCGGGACAGGGGAATGATAGCAATCAGCCCCAGCATTTT.

In this sample, this clonotype turned up a few times. This chain links TRBV7-9 with TRBJ2-2; no reliable D call. CDR1 is SEHNR and CDR2 is FQNEAQ in the germline V gene (reference sequence). The CDR3 runs to 15 residues. The V gene lost 1 base and the J gene lost 0 bases, with 6 bases spanning the gap. The CDR3: CASSLDFPNTGELFF. CDR3 nucleotide sequence: TGTGCCAGCAGCTTAGACTTCCCGAACACCGGGGAGCTGTTTTTT. Filled out from reference TRBV7-9 and TRBJ2-2, the complete variable domain reads DTGVSQNPRHKITKRGQNVTFRCDPISEHNRLYWYRQTLGQGPEFLTYFQNEAQLEKSRLLSDRFSAERPKGSFSTLEIQRTEQGDSAMYLCASSLDFPNTGELFFGEGSRLTVL.